This T cell receptor (beta chain) was obtained from a study of shared clonotypes between healthy human individuals. Study in general: A few men and two women, aged 18 to 49, were donors.

Investigators divided CD4+ cells into CD45RA+ naive and CD45RA-negative memory subsets. Details on this clone: The antigen remains unidentified.

General observations from the study: Rarefaction demonstrated incomplete sorted-subset sequencing despite large depth. Some clonotypes were shared by all four sorted-subset donors, while others were not shared. The non-shared ones had lower generation probabilities than the shared ones.

CDR1 and CDR2 from the germline V gene are MDHEN and SYDVKM. The CDR3 has 14 amino acids. The ends lost 4 bases at V and 5 bases at J; junction bases unmatched: 6. Using immunoSEQ multiplex PCR, the repertoire was profiled, and TCRdb retains in-frame clones only, with some absent. The table includes roughly 2,500,000 clones, 80% to 95% detected once. The rearrangement links TRBV28 to TRBJ2-7, with 9 bases matching TRBD2. What was sequenced was naive CD4+ T cells from PBMCs. Subset meaning: CD45RA+ positively selected. The receptor comes from a man between 18 and 35 years old in good health. Some clones in this sample may be carry-over from other donors' samples. The CDR3 sequence: CASSSAGGPDEQYF. The CDR3 DNA reads as TGTGCCAGCAGTTCGGCGGGAGGGCCAGACGAGCAGTACTTC.